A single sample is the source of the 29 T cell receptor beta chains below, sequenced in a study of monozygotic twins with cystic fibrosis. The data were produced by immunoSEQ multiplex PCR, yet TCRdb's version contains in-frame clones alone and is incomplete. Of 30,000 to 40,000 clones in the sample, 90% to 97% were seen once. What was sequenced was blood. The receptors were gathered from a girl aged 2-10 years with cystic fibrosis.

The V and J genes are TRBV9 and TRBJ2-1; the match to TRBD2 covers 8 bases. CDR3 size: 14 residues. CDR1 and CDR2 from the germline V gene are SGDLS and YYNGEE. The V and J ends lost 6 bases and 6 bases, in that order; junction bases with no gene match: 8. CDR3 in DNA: TGTGCCAGCACCCCGGGGGGGCAGGTCAATGAGCAGTTCTTC. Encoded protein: CASTPGGQVNEQFF.

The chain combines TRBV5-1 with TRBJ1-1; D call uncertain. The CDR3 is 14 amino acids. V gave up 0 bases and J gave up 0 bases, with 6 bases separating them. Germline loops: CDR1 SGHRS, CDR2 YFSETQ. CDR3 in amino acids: CASSLEQMNTEAFF. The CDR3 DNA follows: TGCGCCAGCAGCTTGGAACAAATGAACACTGAAGCTTTCTTT.

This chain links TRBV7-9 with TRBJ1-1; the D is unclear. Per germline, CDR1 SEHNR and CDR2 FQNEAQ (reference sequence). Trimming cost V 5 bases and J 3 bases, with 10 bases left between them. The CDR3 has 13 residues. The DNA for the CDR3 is TGTGCCAGCAGCCCTTCGGGAGACACTGAAGCTTTCTTT. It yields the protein CASSPSGDTEAFF. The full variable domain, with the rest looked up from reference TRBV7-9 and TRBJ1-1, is DTGVSQNPRHKITKRGQNVTFRCDPISEHNRLYWYRQTLGQGPEFLTYFQNEAQLEKSRLLSDRFSAERPKGSFSTLEIQRTEQGDSAMYLCASSPSGDTEAFFGQGTRLTVV.

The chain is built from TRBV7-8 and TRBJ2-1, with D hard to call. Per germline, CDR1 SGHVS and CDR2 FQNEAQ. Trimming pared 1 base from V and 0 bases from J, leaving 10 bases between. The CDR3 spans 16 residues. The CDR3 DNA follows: TGTGCCAGCAGCTTAGTAAGTGCTGTCTCCTACAATGAGCAGTTCTTC. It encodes CASSLVSAVSYNEQFF.

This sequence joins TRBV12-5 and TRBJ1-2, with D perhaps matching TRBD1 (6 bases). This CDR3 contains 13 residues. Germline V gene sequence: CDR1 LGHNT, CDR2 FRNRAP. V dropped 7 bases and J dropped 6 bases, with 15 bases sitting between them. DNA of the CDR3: TGTGCTAGTGCCTTCCGAGGGGGGAATGGCTACACCTTC. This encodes CASAFRGGNGYTF.

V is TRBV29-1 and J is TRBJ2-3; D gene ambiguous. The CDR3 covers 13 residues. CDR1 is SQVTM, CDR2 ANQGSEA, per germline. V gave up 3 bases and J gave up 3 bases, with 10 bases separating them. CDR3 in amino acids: CSVDVGLTDTQYF. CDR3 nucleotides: TGCAGCGTTGACGTTGGGCTAACAGATACGCAGTATTTT.

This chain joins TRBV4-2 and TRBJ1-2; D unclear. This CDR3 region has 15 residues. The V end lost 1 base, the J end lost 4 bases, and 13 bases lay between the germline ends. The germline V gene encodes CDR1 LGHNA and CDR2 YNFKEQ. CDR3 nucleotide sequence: TGTGCCAGCAGCCAAGGGAACAGCCAATCCTATGGCTACACCTTC. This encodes CASSQGNSQSYGYTF.

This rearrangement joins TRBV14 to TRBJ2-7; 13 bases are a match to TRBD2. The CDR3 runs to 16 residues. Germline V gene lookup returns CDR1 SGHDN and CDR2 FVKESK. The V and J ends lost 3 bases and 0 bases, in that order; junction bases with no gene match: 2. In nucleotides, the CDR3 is TGTGCCAGCAGCCACCGGACTAGCGGGAGCTCCTACGAGCAGTACTTC. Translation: CASSHRTSGSSYEQYF.

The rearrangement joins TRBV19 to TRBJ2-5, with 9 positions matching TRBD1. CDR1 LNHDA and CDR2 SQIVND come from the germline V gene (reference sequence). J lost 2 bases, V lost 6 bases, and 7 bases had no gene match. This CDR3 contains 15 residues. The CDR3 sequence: CASSPLGTGQETQYF. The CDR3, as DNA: TGTGCCAGTAGCCCTTTGGGGACAGGGCAAGAGACCCAGTACTTC.

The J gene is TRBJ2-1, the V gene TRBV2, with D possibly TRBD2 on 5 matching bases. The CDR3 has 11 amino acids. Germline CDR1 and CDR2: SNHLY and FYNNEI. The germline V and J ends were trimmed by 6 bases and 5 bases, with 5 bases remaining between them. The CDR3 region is CASSGDNEQFF. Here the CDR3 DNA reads TGTGCCAGCAGCGGGGACAATGAGCAGTTCTTC. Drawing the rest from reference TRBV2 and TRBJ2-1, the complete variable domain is EPEVTQTPSHQVTQMGQEVILRCVPISNHLYFYWYRQILGQKVEFLVSFYNNEISEKSEIFDDQFSVERPDGSNFTLKIRSTKLEDSAMYFCASSGDNEQFFGPGTRLTVL.

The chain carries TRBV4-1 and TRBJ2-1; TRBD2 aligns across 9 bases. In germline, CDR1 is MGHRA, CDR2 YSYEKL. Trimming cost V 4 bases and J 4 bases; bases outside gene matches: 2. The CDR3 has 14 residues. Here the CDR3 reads CASSLLAGYNEQFF. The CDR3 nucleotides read TGCGCCAGCAGCCTCCTAGCGGGGTACAATGAGCAGTTCTTC.

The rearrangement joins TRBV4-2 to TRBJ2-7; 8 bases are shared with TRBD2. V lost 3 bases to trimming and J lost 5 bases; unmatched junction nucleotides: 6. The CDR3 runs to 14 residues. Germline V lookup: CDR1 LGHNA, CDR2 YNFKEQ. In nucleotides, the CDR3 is TGTGCCAGCAGCCAGGGCGGGGGGTCGGACGAGCAGTACTTC. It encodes CASSQGGGSDEQYF.

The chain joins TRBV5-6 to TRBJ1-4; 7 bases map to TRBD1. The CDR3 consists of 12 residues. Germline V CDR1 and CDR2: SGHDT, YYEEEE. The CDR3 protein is CARRGRYEKLFF. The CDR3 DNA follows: TGTGCGAGGAGGGGGCGGTATGAAAAACTGTTTTTT.

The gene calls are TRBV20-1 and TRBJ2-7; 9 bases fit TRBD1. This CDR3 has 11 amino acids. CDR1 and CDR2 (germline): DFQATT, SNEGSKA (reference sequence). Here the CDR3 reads CSPSTGGEQYF. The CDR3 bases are TGCAGCCCCTCGACAGGGGGCGAGCAGTACTTC.

The CDR3 DNA reads as TGTGCCAGCTCGTCTCTCTCTAGCGGGAGACGTTACGAGCAGTACTTC. This encodes CASSSLSSGRRYEQYF. The V and J genes are TRBV19 and TRBJ2-7, with 10 bases that match TRBD2. V lost 9 bases and J lost 4; bases outside the gene matches: 15. Germline lookup yields CDR1 LNHDA and CDR2 SQIVND (reference sequence). The CDR3 consists of 16 residues.

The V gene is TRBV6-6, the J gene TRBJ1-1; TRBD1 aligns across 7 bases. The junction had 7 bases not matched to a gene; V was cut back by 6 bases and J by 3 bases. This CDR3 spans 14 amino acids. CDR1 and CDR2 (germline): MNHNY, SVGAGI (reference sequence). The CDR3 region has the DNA TGTGCCAGCAGGATCACAGGGGAGGACACTGAAGCTTTCTTT. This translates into CASRITGEDTEAFF.

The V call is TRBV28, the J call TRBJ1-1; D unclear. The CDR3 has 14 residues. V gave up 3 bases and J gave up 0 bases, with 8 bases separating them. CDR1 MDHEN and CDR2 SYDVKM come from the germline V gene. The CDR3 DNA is TGTGCCAGCAGTTTCTTTTCTATGAACACTGAAGCTTTCTTT. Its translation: CASSFFSMNTEAFF. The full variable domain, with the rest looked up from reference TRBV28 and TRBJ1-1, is DVKVTQSSRYLVKRTGEKVFLECVQDMDHENMFWYRQDPGLGLRLIYFSYDVKMKEKGDIPEGYSVSREKKERFSLILESASTNQTSMYLCASSFFSMNTEAFFGQGTRLTVV.

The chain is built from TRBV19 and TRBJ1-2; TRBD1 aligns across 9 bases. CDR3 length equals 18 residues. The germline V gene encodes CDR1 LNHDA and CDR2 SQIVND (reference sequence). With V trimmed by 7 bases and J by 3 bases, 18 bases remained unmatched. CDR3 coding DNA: TGTGCCAGTACCGACAGGGGGAGCCCCCGGAATTCTTACTATGGCTACACCTTC. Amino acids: CASTDRGSPRNSYYGYTF. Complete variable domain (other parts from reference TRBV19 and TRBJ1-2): DGGITQSPKYLFRKEGQNVTLSCEQNLNHDAMYWYRQDPGQGLRLIYYSQIVNDFQKGDIAEGYSVSREKKESFPLTVTSAQKNPTAFYLCASTDRGSPRNSYYGYTFGSGTRLTVV.

CDR3 residues: CASSLGFGITTDTQYF. Written as DNA, the CDR3 is TGTGCCAGCAGCCTAGGGTTCGGAATCACCACAGATACGCAGTATTTT. The chain joins TRBV7-6 to TRBJ2-3; D call uncertain. The CDR3 has 16 residues. Germline CDR1 SGHVS, CDR2 FNYEAQ. Between the trimmed V and J ends, which lost 5 bases and 2 bases, there was a span of 17 bases. The full variable domain, with the rest looked up from reference TRBV7-6 and TRBJ2-3, is GAGVSQSPRYKVTKRGQDVALRCDPISGHVSLYWYRQALGQGPEFLTYFNYEAQQDKSGLPNDRFSAERPEGSISTLTIQRTEQRDSAMYRCASSLGFGITTDTQYFGPGTRLTVL.

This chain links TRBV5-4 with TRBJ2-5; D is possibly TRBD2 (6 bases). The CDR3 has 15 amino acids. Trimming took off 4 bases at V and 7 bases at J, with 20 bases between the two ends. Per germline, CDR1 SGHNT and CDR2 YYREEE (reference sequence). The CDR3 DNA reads TGTGCCAGCAGCCCGGCGGTAGGGTCGGAGGGGACCCAGTACTTC. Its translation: CASSPAVGSEGTQYF.

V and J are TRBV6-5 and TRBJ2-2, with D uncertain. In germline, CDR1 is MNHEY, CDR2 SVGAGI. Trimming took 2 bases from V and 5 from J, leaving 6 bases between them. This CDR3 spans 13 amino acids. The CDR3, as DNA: TGTGCCAGCAGTTACAAAGCAACCGGGGAGCTGTTTTTT. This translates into CASSYKATGELFF.

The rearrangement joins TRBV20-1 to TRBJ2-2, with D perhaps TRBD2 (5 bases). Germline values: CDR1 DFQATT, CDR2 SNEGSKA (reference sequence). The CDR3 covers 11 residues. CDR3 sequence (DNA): TGCAGCGTAGCGTTAACCGGGGAGCTGTTTTTT. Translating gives CSVALTGELFF.

The CDR3 here is CASSEAPGRRSSGNTIYF. The CDR3 DNA reads as TGTGCCAGCAGTGAAGCGCCCGGACGGCGGAGCTCTGGAAACACCATATATTTT. This sequence joins TRBV2 and TRBJ1-3; unclear D gene. This CDR3 has 18 residues. Looked up from germline, CDR1 is SNHLY and CDR2 is FYNNEI. Trimming took 0 bases from V and 0 from J, leaving 15 bases between them.

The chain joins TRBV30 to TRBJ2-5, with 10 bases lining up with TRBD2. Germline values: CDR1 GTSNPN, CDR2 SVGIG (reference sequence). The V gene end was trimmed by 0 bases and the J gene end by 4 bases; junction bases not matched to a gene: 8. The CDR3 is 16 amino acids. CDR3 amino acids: CAWSVGVAGGRETQYF. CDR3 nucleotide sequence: TGTGCCTGGAGTGTCGGGGTAGCGGGAGGACGAGAGACCCAGTACTTC.

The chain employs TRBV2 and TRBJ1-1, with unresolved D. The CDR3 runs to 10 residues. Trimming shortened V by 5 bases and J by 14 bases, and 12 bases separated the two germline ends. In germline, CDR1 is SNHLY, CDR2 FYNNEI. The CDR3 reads CASSPGVVFF. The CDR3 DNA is TGTGCCAGCAGTCCAGGAGTAGTCTTCTTT.

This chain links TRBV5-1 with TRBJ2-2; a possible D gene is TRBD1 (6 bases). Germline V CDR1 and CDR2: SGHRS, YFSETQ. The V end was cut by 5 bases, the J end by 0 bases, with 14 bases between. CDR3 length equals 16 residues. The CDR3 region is CASRLPGTPNTGELFF. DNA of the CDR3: TGCGCCAGCAGGCTCCCAGGGACACCGAACACCGGGGAGCTGTTTTTT.

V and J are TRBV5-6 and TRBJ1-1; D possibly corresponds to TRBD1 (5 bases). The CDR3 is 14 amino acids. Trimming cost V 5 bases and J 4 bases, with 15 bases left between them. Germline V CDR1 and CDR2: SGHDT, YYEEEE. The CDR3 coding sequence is TGTGCCAGCAGGATATCAGGGTTTCGCACTGAAGCTTTCTTT. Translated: CASRISGFRTEAFF.

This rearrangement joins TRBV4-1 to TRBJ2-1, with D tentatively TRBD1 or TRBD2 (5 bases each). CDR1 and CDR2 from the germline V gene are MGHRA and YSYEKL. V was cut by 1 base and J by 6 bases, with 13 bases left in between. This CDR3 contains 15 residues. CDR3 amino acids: CASSQARDGANEQFF. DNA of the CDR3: TGCGCCAGCAGCCAAGCCCGGGACGGTGCCAATGAGCAGTTCTTC.

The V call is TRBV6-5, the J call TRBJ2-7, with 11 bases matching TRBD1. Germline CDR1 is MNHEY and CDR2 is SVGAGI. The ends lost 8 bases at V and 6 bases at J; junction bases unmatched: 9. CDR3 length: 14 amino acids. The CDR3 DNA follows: TGTGCCAGCCAGAGGGACAGGGGGTATAGCGAGCAGTACTTC. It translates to CASQRDRGYSEQYF.